The sequence of this TCR beta chain was determined in a study of blood T cell repertoires in COVID-19. Whole-study context: Donors in the United States, Italy and Spain gave samples during acute or convalescent COVID-19.

TCRdb's table, derived via immunoSEQ multiplex PCR, lists solely in-frame clones and lacks some. This sample has 100,000 to 150,000 clones; around nine tenths occur once, and the top ten carry approximately 8%. Germline V CDR1 and CDR2: LNHDA, SQIVND (reference sequence). The CDR3 totals 13 residues. Trimming left V 5 bases short and J 8 bases short, with 15 bases between. The chain employs TRBV19 and TRBJ1-2; D might be TRBD1 (6 bases). This receptor was obtained from a man aged 50 to 59 with acute or convalescent COVID-19. The sample was peripheral blood. The CDR3 here is CASSARGKYGYTF. The DNA of the CDR3 is TGTGCCAGTAGTGCCAGGGGCAAATACGGCTACACCTTC.